This T cell receptor (beta chain) was obtained from a study of T cells in Graves' hyperthyroidism and ophthalmopathy (dated by TCRdb to between 2018 and 2021). A note on the overall study: Peripheral blood was sampled at the time of initial diagnosis, prior to any treatment. In addition, the study compared T-cell repertoires in thyroid tissue and in blood from several Graves' hyperthyroidism patients. TCR Vbeta CDR3 sequencing of approximately 140 peripheral blood samples (over 40 ophthalmopathy, approximately 80 hyperthyroidism and roughly 17 progressor patients) is reported in the paper. A discovery cohort of around 98 patients, about 43 with Graves' ophthalmopathy and approximately 55 with stable Graves' hyperthyroidism, was used to find distinguishing TCR V-J signatures. An independent validation cohort of fewer than 20 hyperthyroidism patients and 17 patients who later progressed to ophthalmopathy tested prospective prediction of ophthalmopathy. For training and testing, the 95 to 100 patients in the discovery cohort were randomly divided in a 7:3 ratio. After sampling, hyperthyroidism patients received methimazole starting at 30 mg daily, and ophthalmopathy patients received high-dose intravenous methylprednisolone. Beyond this particular receptor, the publication reports: Most expanded thyroid clonotypes (frequency above 0.001) were also detected in blood, a finding suggesting that blood repertoires may reflect thyroid immune responses. Ophthalmopathy was separated from stable hyperthyroidism by a 13 V-J signature model, with roughly 88% sensitivity and around 81% specificity obtained in cross-validation and 80%/75% obtained in testing. In validation, the model predicted progression to ophthalmopathy a median of roughly 6.2 months before onset, with roughly 70% sensitivity and nearly 75% specificity. No statistical method was used to set the sample size in advance, and investigators knew the group allocation.

TCR beta CDR3 regions were amplified from RNA transcripts. For the first round of RT-PCR on the TCR CDR3, the HTBI primer set was used together with the Qiagen OneStep RT-PCR kit. The libraries were constructed in a second round of multiplex PCR and then size-selected and purified. Libraries were sequenced paired-end with 100 bp reads on an Illumina HiSeq2000. For the original study's pipeline: SOAPnuke was used to process the raw data, with reads discarded if the reads contained adapters or uncalled bases, had a mean Phred below 15, or lacked an exact constant-primer or identifier match. High-quality paired reads were merged with COPE v1.2.5, and unique nucleotide sequences were defined as clonotypes. MiTCR v1.1 was used to align clonotypes to the IMGT TRBV, TRBD and TRBJ reference segments. Analysis was restricted to V-J combinations with a frequency above 0.0001, which covered roughly 99% of repertoires. The TCS score was defined as the ratio of F50 (clonal expansion) to E x V (chaos), calculated using BLOSUM62-based TCRdist between CDR3 peptides within each V-J. Welch's t-statistics and random forest reduced fewer than 600 V-J features to about 12, which were used in a naive Bayes classifier (R e1071). The raw public data were reprocessed by TCRdb itself: fastp quality trimming at Q25, MiXCR clonotype calling, in-frame beta chains only. Rows with a matching CDR3 protein are joined into one entry that keeps the most common DNA and genes. The V and J calls here are based on TCRdb, not the publication. In all, the sample holds about 400,000 distinct CDR3 sequences, and 25% of those were seen once. The ten biggest clones cover roughly 70% of the sample.

Graves' hyperthyroidism was defined as stable when no progression to ophthalmopathy occurred over 18 months of follow-up. The hyperthyroidism patients were between 18 and 65 years old and newly diagnosed, with a disease duration of less than 2 months. Exclusion was applied to patients with uncontrolled infections, other autoimmune diseases, pregnancy or lactation. Diagnoses were established on the basis of clinical symptoms, serum thyroxine and TRAb, thyroid ultrasound, and orbital computed tomography. Ficoll-Paque density gradient centrifugation was used to isolate PBMCs from under 11 ml of fresh peripheral blood. Total RNA was extracted using Trizol reagent, and RNA quality was assessed on an Agilent 2100 Bioanalyzer. This clonotype appeared a few times. This receptor's antigen is unknown. No base qualities exist here, and no much larger clone lies one base off it. The sequencing sample was made of blood. The source is a man aged 45-60 years with Graves' hyperthyroidism.

The CDR3 amino acid sequence is: CASSLAQTGTYGYTF. The DNA is TGTGCCAGCAGCTTAGCGCAAACAGGGACCTATGGCTACACCTTC. This receptor chain uses TRBV7-8 and TRBJ1-2, and TRBD1 may be the D gene, going by 6 matching bases. Its CDR3 holds 15 amino acids, cysteine through phenylalanine. Left in the record is the CDR3 DNA by itself, 45 bases read in frame from the first base. Trimming removed 0 bases from V and 4 bases from J, leaving 12 bases between the germline ends. CDR1 SGHVS and CDR2 FQNEAQ were looked up in the germline V gene.